The rows below give T cell receptor beta chains drawn from one sample of a study of cytomegalovirus exposure and HLA in healthy donors. This table comes from immunoSEQ multiplex PCR, and its TCRdb copy is limited to in-frame clones, with some not included. Seen here are 150,000 to 200,000 clones, around 80% observed once, and the top ten hold about 1.4%. The sequenced sample was PBMCs. These receptors were taken from a man aged 35 to 55 in good health and CMV-seronegative. CDR3s include the opening cysteine and the closing phenylalanine or tryptophan. A D gene is named only where the DNA matches it firmly. For some rows the clone size is stated as once, few or many, or as a class when expanded; others skip it.

j_call | clone_size | v_call | d_call | cdr3_aa | cdr3_nt
TRBJ2-1 | NA | TRBV19 | NA | CASTDGSVSALNEQFF | TGTGCCAGTACCGACGGCAGCGTTTCGGCCTTGAATGAGCAGTTCTTC
TRBJ2-3 | NA | TRBV7-9 | TRBD2 | CASRAAGGVTDTQYF | TGTGCCAGCAGAGCAGCGGGAGGGGTCACAGATACGCAGTATTTT
TRBJ2-3 | NA | TRBV6-6 | TRBD2 | CASSLAGASTDTQYF | TGTGCCAGCAGTTTAGCGGGAGCGAGCACAGATACGCAGTATTTT
TRBJ1-3 | once | TRBV5-1 | TRBD1 | CASSLEGQGPGNTIYF | TGCGCCAGCAGCTTGGAGGGACAGGGTCCTGGAAACACCATATATTTT
TRBJ1-1 | few | TRBV11-3 | NA | CASSKQGSGTEAFF | TGTGCCAGCAGCAAGCAGGGAAGTGGGACTGAAGCTTTCTTT
TRBJ1-1 | NA | TRBV7-9 | TRBD1 | CSSSFTGAEAFF | TGTTCCAGCAGCTTCACAGGGGCTGAAGCTTTCTTT
TRBJ2-3 | few | TRBV10-3 | TRBD1 | CAISDQPGTGGTQYF | TGTGCCATCAGTGACCAACCCGGGACAGGGGGCACGCAGTATTTT
TRBJ1-3 | NA | TRBV5-8 | TRBD1 | CASRGGTGRSGNTIYF | TGTGCCAGCAGGGGAGGGACAGGGCGTTCTGGAAACACCATATATTTT
TRBJ2-2 | many | TRBV5-1 | NA | CASSLALSGELFF | TGCGCCAGCAGCTTGGCCTTATCCGGGGAGCTGTTTTTT
TRBJ1-2 | NA | TRBV7-2 | TRBD1 | CASSLGQGDGYTF | TGTGCCAGCAGCTTAGGACAGGGGGATGGCTACACCTTC
TRBJ2-4 | few | TRBV14 | NA | CASSLRGAENIQYF | TGTGCCAGCAGCCTACGGGGGGCTGAAAACATTCAGTACTTC
TRBJ2-7 | NA | TRBV27 | NA | CASSLIMRAYEQYF | TGTGCCAGCAGTTTAATCATGAGGGCCTACGAGCAGTACTTC
TRBJ1-1 | NA | TRBV5-1 | NA | CASGPGAGGNAFF | TGCGCCAGCGGACCCGGTGCGGGGGGCAATGCTTTCTTT
TRBJ2-3 | NA | TRBV10-1 | NA | CASSPGPDTQYF | TGCGCCAGCAGCCCAGGGCCAGATACGCAGTATTTT
TRBJ2-1 | NA | TRBV19 | TRBD1 | CASSTLDRGEEQFF | TGTGCCAGTAGTACACTAGACAGGGGAGAGGAGCAGTTCTTC
TRBJ2-3 | NA | TRBV5-1 | NA | CASSLEGSLAKRADTQYF | TGCGCCAGCAGCTTGGAAGGCTCGTTGGCGAAGAGGGCAGATACGCAGTATTTT
TRBJ1-2 | NA | TRBV9 | NA | CASSVAYTGDGYTF | TGTGCCAGCAGCGTAGCTTACACAGGCGATGGCTACACCTTC
TRBJ1-3 | few | TRBV28 | NA | CASSLLLSGFLGNTIYF | TGTGCCAGCAGTCTCCTTCTCTCGGGTTTTCTCGGAAACACCATATATTTT
TRBJ2-3 | NA | TRBV2 | TRBD1 | CASSEQGATDTQYF | TGTGCCAGCAGTGAACAGGGGGCCACAGATACGCAGTATTTT
TRBJ1-2 | NA | TRBV2 | NA | CASSEERVWGYTF | TGTGCCAGCAGTGAAGAGAGGGTGTGGGGCTACACCTTC
TRBJ2-7 | NA | TRBV27 | NA | CASSPYSGLSSYEQYF | TGTGCCAGCAGTCCATACTCCGGACTGAGCTCCTACGAGCAGTACTTC
TRBJ1-1 | NA | TRBV19 | NA | CASSISGITEAFF | TGTGCCAGTAGTATATCAGGGATCACTGAAGCTTTCTTT
TRBJ1-2 | NA | TRBV7-9 | NA | CSSSLSGGGYTF | TGTTCCAGCAGCCTATCTGGGGGCGGCTACACCTTC
TRBJ2-1 | NA | TRBV7-2 | TRBD2 | CASSLVGTSLLAYNEQFF | TGTGCCAGCAGCTTAGTGGGGACTAGCCTCCTCGCCTACAATGAGCAGTTCTTC
TRBJ2-7 | NA | TRBV29-1 | NA | CSVEDVSGAYEQYF | TGCAGCGTTGAAGACGTCTCAGGGGCCTACGAGCAGTACTTC
TRBJ1-2 | NA | TRBV21-1 | NA | CASSRESANYGYTF | TGTGCCAGCAGCAGGGAGTCAGCTAACTATGGCTACACCTTC
TRBJ2-6 | NA | TRBV27 | NA | CASTRGSGANVLTF | TGTGCCAGCACTCGGGGGAGTGGGGCCAACGTCCTGACTTTC
TRBJ2-7 | NA | TRBV7-9 | NA | CASSYPGGSSYEQYF | TGTGCCAGCAGCTACCCCGGGGGTTCAAGCTACGAGCAGTACTTC
TRBJ1-4 | NA | TRBV15 | NA | CATSRDKLTNEKLFF | TGTGCCACCAGCAGAGATAAATTGACTAATGAAAAACTGTTTTTT
TRBJ2-7 | NA | TRBV28 | TRBD1 | CASSWDSREQYF | TGTGCCAGCAGTTGGGACAGCCGAGAGCAGTACTTC
TRBJ1-2 | NA | TRBV28 | TRBD1 | CASTDRTGLDGYTF | TGTGCCAGCACCGATCGGACAGGGCTCGATGGCTACACCTTC
TRBJ1-1 | few | TRBV27 | TRBD1 | CASSWGQGRTEAFF | TGTGCCAGCAGTTGGGGACAGGGGCGGACTGAAGCTTTCTTT
TRBJ1-1 | NA | TRBV10-1 | NA | CASRKHADTEAFF | TGCGCCAGCAGGAAACATGCTGACACTGAAGCTTTCTTT
TRBJ2-3 | few | TRBV29-1 | TRBD2 | CSVAGLAGGSDTQYF | TGCAGCGTGGCTGGACTAGCGGGAGGTTCAGATACGCAGTATTTT
TRBJ1-1 | NA | TRBV18 | TRBD1 | CASSLGQGPQTEAFF | TGTGCCAGCTCCCTGGGACAGGGGCCGCAAACTGAAGCTTTCTTT
TRBJ1-6 | NA | TRBV6-6 | TRBD1 | CASSYTPGTGGSPLHF | TGTGCCAGCAGTTATACCCCCGGGACAGGGGGGTCACCCCTCCACTTT
TRBJ1-1 | NA | TRBV27 | TRBD1 | CARTQGALNTEAFF | TGTGCCAGAACACAGGGGGCCCTGAACACTGAAGCTTTCTTT
TRBJ2-3 | once | TRBV29-1 | NA | CSVGGELRHPPDTQYF | TGCAGCGTTGGGGGGGAGCTCCGACACCCCCCAGATACGCAGTATTTT
TRBJ2-7 | few | TRBV5-4 | TRBD2 | CASSLSAGEPYEQYF | TGTGCCAGCAGCTTAAGTGCGGGAGAACCCTACGAGCAGTACTTC
TRBJ1-1 | once | TRBV10-3 | TRBD1 | CAIKPTGGGTEAFF | TGTGCCATCAAACCTACAGGGGGCGGCACTGAAGCTTTCTTT
TRBJ1-2 | few | TRBV11-3 | NA | CASSLPNSYGYTF | TGTGCCAGCAGCTTACCCAACAGTTATGGCTACACCTTC
TRBJ1-1 | NA | TRBV28 | NA | CASSSGGGNTEAFF | TGTGCCAGCAGTTCGGGAGGAGGGAACACTGAAGCTTTCTTT
TRBJ2-1 | NA | TRBV5-1 | TRBD2 | CASSLIAQPQSPGGEFF | TGCGCCAGCAGCTTGATAGCCCAGCCCCAGTCCCCGGGAGGGGAGTTCTTC
TRBJ2-3 | NA | TRBV10-3 | NA | CAISESSGTSTDTQYF | TGTGCCATCAGTGAGTCCAGCGGCACTAGCACAGATACGCAGTATTTT
TRBJ2-2 | NA | TRBV4-2 | NA | CASSQGEETGELFF | TGTGCCAGCAGCCAAGGAGAGGAGACCGGGGAGCTGTTTTTT
TRBJ1-2 | few | TRBV5-4 | TRBD1 | CASSAETGDGYTF | TGTGCCAGCAGCGCAGAGACAGGGGATGGCTACACCTTC
TRBJ1-2 | NA | TRBV19 | TRBD1 | CASSIGTGTIYGYTF | TGTGCCAGTAGTATTGGGACAGGCACCATCTATGGCTACACCTTC
TRBJ2-3 | once | TRBV7-2 | TRBD1 | CASSIGQGGTDTQYF | TGTGCCAGCAGCATAGGACAGGGTGGGACAGATACGCAGTATTTT
TRBJ2-2 | NA | TRBV9 | NA | CASSVNRGRGRSGELFF | TGTGCCAGCAGCGTCAACCGGGGGAGAGGTCGGTCCGGGGAGCTGTTTTTT
TRBJ1-1 | NA | TRBV28 | TRBD1 | CATRGRDRGIGEAFF | TGTGCCACACGGGGACGGGACAGGGGAATTGGTGAAGCTTTCTTT